Listed below are T cell receptor beta chains from one sample, sequenced in a study of blood T cells in healthy people across ages. TCRdb recomputed calls from the 5' RACE reads with MiXCR, one row per CDR3 protein. The table includes just under 750,000 distinct CDR3 sequences, approximately 22% detected once. Source material: blood. Receptor source: a man in his 70s in good health. Both conserved end residues are part of each CDR3. Each record gives: J gene, D gene, V gene, clone size, CDR3 protein, CDR3 DNA. D genes are given only for firm matches. A row's size may be missing; if present it is once, few, many or a size class.

TRBJ1-4	TRBD1	TRBV5-5	few	CASSPTGTATEKLFF	TGCGCCAGCAGCCCAACCGGGACAGCAACTGAAAAACTGTTTTTT
TRBJ2-7	TRBD1	TRBV5-1	-	CASSLRDSNNYEQYF	TGCGCCAGCAGCTTGCGGGACAGTAACAACTACGAGCAGTACTTC
TRBJ2-1	TRBD2	TRBV20-1	few	CSAGKSGLAYTEQFF	TGCAGTGCTGGAAAGTCGGGACTAGCGTATACGGAGCAGTTCTTC
TRBJ2-3	-	TRBV20-1	-	CSASPASTDTQYF	TGCAGTGCTAGTCCGGCCAGCACAGATACGCAGTATTTT
TRBJ2-7	TRBD2	TRBV11-2	few	CASRPTSGGPYEQYF	TGTGCCAGCAGACCGACTAGCGGGGGGCCTTACGAGCAGTACTTC
TRBJ2-1	TRBD2	TRBV5-1	-	CASSLGTSGTYNEQSF	TGCGCCAGCAGCTTGGGAACTAGCGGAACCTACAATGAGCAGTCCTTC
TRBJ1-1	-	TRBV3-1	-	CASSQMGRRNTEAFF	TGTGCCAGCAGCCAAATGGGACGGAGAAACACTGAAGCTTTCTTT
TRBJ2-7	TRBD1	TRBV7-9	-	CASSLSRTGEYEQYF	TGTGCCAGCAGCCTATCGAGGACAGGGGAATACGAGCAGTACTTC
TRBJ2-3	-	TRBV20-1	few	CSASDWRGRSDTQYF	TGCAGTGCTAGCGACTGGCGGGGACGCTCAGATACGCAGTATTTT
TRBJ2-4	TRBD2	TRBV4-3	-	CASSLGLAGDPIQYF	TGCGCCAGCAGCCTCGGACTAGCGGGAGATCCCATTCAGTACTTC
TRBJ2-1	TRBD1	TRBV3-1	-	CASSQGQGAVNRFF	TGTGCCAGCAGCCAGGGACAGGGGGCGGTTAATCGGTTCTTC
TRBJ2-1	TRBD2	TRBV27	few	CASTITSESYNEQFF	TGTGCCAGCACTATCACTAGCGAGAGCTACAATGAGCAGTTCTTC
TRBJ2-1	-	TRBV7-8	-	CASSLAPGPNEQFF	TGTGCCAGCAGCTTAGCCCCGGGACCCAATGAGCAGTTCTTC
TRBJ2-7	TRBD2	TRBV20-1	-	CSASRPSGSYEQYF	TGCAGTGCTAGTAGGCCTAGCGGGAGTTACGAGCAGTACTTC
TRBJ1-5	TRBD1	TRBV6-1	-	CASSGALQGVGQPQHF	TGTGCCAGCAGTGGCGCTCTACAGGGGGTCGGGCAGCCCCAGCATTTT
TRBJ2-3	-	TRBV5-4	-	CASSLAALASTDTQYF	TGTGCCAGCAGCTTGGCGGCCCTAGCGAGCACAGATACGCAGTATTTT
TRBJ2-3	-	TRBV6-6	few	CASSYSGGIGTDTQYF	TGTGCCAGCAGTTACTCGGGGGGAATTGGCACAGATACGCAGTATTTT
TRBJ2-3	TRBD2	TRBV2	-	CASSEEGLATDTQYF	TGTGCCAGCAGTGAAGAGGGACTAGCGACAGATACGCAGTATTTT
TRBJ1-5	-	TRBV3-1	-	CASSQDVQGQQPQHF	TGTGCCAGCAGCCAAGATGTACAGGGACAACAGCCCCAGCATTTT
TRBJ2-5	-	TRBV3-1	many	CASSHLNRADQETQYF	TGTGCCAGCAGCCACCTTAACAGGGCCGACCAAGAGACCCAGTACTTC
TRBJ1-3	TRBD1	TRBV7-9	-	CASSLWTGTSGNTIYF	TGTGCCAGCAGCTTATGGACAGGGACCTCTGGAAACACCATATATTTT
TRBJ2-1	-	TRBV5-1	few	CASSLVGDPRNEQFF	TGCGCCAGCAGCTTGGTGGGGGACCCCCGCAATGAGCAGTTCTTC
TRBJ2-3	TRBD1	TRBV18	-	CAGSTRTGLSSSTDTQYF	TGTGCCGGCTCGACCCGGACAGGCTTATCTTCTAGCACAGATACGCAGTATTTT
TRBJ1-6	-	TRBV20-1	-	CSARLIAGTSNSPLHF	TGCAGTGCCCGACTAATCGCCGGGACAAGTAATTCACCCCTCCACTTT
TRBJ1-1	-	TRBV20-1	many	CSVWGTEAFF	TGCAGTGTGTGGGGCACTGAAGCTTTCTTT
TRBJ1-4	-	TRBV9	-	CASSVVPAGGNEKLFF	TGTGCCAGCAGCGTAGTCCCCGCCGGGGGGAATGAAAAACTGTTTTTT
TRBJ2-3	-	TRBV7-2	-	CASSLGLGPAVYTQYF	TGTGCCAGCAGCTTAGGGCTCGGGCCCGCTGTATATACGCAGTATTTT
TRBJ2-1	-	TRBV18	few	CASSPSSVQNQFF	TGTGCCAGCTCACCTAGTTCGGTGCAGAACCAGTTCTTC